These T cell receptor beta chains were read from a single sample in a study of T cell responses to AZD1222 COVID-19 vaccine. The protocol was immunoSEQ multiplex PCR, while the TCRdb copy is restricted to in-frame clones and leaves out a portion. Here the sample spans roughly 160,000 clones, about nine tenths being singletons. The sequenced sample was peripheral blood, obtained on day 0 of AZD1222 vaccination. Receptors were obtained from an adult in good health. Both conserved end residues are part of each CDR3.

>TRBV9|TRBJ1-3
CASSVMGIGSGNTIYF
>TRBV18|TRBJ2-5
CASSPLGGGETQYF
>TRBV11-3|TRBJ2-2
CASSLDSLENGELFF
>TRBV11-2|TRBJ2-3
CASSLEGAGALTDTQYF
>TRBV6-2/TRBV6-3|TRBJ2-1
CASSARRLAGTYNEQFF
>TRBV28|TRBJ2-5
CASSLSRAGETQYF
>TRBV2|TRBJ2-7
CASSTTSGRAYEQYF
>TRBV5-8|TRBJ2-3
CASTNRLDPDTQYF
>TRBV5-8|TRBJ1-1
CASSRLNTEAFF
>TRBV21-1|TRBJ2-2
CASSMRALAGGPGELFF
>TRBV30|TRBJ2-1
CAWRSSYNEQFF
>TRBV7-9|TRBJ1-2
CASSSPVVGTNYGYTF
>TRBV5-6|TRBJ2-5
CASSPGQGMETQYF
>TRBV6-5|TRBJ1-5
CASSYSTEGNQPQHF
>TRBV28|TRBJ1-1
CASKRETEAFF
>TRBV2|TRBJ2-7
CATIPGTGAREQYF
>TRBV5-1|TRBJ2-1
CASSLARVDRNNEQFF
>TRBV28|TRBJ2-3
CASSFLSGAADTQYF
>TRBV6-6|TRBJ1-1
CASSTNSLTSGAFF
>TRBV11-2|TRBJ1-1
CASSPMGALGTEAFF
>TRBV27|TRBJ2-3
CASSLSSYRDTQYF
>TRBV18|TRBJ1-5
CASSLDRAGQPQHF
>TRBV27|TRBJ2-4
CASSFSGGRAKNIQYF
>TRBV7-9|TRBJ1-5
CASSLDPSGARIVQPQHF
>TRBV6-2/TRBV6-3|TRBJ2-7
CASSYFAPDRSYEQYF
>TRBV6-2/TRBV6-3|TRBJ1-1
CASSYLGDTEAFF
>TRBV6-4|TRBJ1-2
CASSANRGPGYTF
>TRBV3-1/TRBV3-2|TRBJ1-1
CASSRRDASRNTEAFF
>TRBV11-3|TRBJ2-5
CASSFRGQETQYF
>TRBV7-2|TRBJ2-1
CASILAGGSSYNEQFF
>TRBV18|TRBJ1-1
CASSPPGSSEAFF
>TRBV3-1/TRBV3-2|TRBJ2-5
CASSPWLETAQETQYF
>TRBV9|TRBJ2-3
CASSFGQGIKDTQYF
>TRBV3-1/TRBV3-2|TRBJ1-3
CASSVAGGNTIYF
>TRBV11-2|TRBJ2-7
CASSLPFYEQYF
>TRBV4-2|TRBJ2-5
CASSPGTSGGEETQYF
>TRBV12-3/TRBV12-4|TRBJ2-2
CASSSIDTGELFF
>TRBV5-6|TRBJ2-3
CASSLGSTDTQYF
>TRBV5-4|TRBJ1-4
CASSLGGSTNEKLFF
>TRBV19|TRBJ1-2
CASSPRGGGRVEYGYTF
>TRBV7-2|TRBJ1-5
CASSLSGMGNQPQHF
>TRBV11-2|TRBJ2-5
CASSLGQESQETQYF
>TRBV28|TRBJ1-6
CASAGPMASPLHF
>TRBV24-1|TRBJ2-1
CATSDFGEQFF
>TRBV14|TRBJ1-3
CASSQLHGVSGNTIYF